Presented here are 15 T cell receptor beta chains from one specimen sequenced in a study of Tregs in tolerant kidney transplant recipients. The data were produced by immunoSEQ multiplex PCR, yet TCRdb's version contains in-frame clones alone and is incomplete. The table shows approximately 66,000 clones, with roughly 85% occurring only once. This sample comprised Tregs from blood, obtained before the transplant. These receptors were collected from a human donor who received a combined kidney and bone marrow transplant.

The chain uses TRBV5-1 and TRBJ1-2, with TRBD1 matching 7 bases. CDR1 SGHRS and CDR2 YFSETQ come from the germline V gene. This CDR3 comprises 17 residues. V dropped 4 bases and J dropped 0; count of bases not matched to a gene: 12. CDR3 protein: CASSSTGDPSTNYGYTF. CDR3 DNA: TGCGCCAGCAGCAGCACAGGGGATCCATCAACTAACTATGGCTACACCTTC.

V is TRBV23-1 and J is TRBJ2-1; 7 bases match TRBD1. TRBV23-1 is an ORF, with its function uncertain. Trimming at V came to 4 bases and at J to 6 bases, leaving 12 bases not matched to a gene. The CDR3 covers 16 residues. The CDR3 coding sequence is TGCGCCAGCAGTCCTCCGGACAGGCGTCACCCCAATGAGCAGTTCTTC. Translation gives CASSPPDRRHPNEQFF.

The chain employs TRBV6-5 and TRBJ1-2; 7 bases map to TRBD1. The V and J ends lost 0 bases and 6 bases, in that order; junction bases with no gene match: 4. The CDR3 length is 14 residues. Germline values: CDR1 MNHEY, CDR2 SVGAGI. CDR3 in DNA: TGTGCCAGCAGTTACTCGAACAGGGGAAATGGCTACACCTTC. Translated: CASSYSNRGNGYTF.

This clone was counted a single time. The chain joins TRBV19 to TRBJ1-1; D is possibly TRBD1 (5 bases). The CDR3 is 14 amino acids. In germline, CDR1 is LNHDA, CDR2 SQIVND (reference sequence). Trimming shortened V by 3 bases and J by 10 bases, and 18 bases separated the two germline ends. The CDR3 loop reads CASSIGQGREGAFF. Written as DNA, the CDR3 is TGTGCCAGTAGTATCGGGCAGGGAAGGGAAGGAGCTTTCTTT. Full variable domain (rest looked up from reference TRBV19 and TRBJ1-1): DGGITQSPKYLFRKEGQNVTLSCEQNLNHDAMYWYRQDPGQGLRLIYYSQIVNDFQKGDIAEGYSVSREKKESFPLTVTSAQKNPTAFYLCASSIGQGREGAFFGQGTRLTVV.

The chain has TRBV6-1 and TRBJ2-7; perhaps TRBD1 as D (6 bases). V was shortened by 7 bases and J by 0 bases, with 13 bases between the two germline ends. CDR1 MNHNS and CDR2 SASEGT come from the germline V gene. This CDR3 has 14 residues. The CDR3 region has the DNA TGTGCCAGCAAGGCGTGGACAGACTCCTACGAGCAGTACTTC. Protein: CASKAWTDSYEQYF.

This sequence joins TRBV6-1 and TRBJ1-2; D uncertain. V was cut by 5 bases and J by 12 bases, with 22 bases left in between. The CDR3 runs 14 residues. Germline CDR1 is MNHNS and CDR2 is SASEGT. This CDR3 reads CASSTSAAVRSHTF. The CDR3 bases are TGTGCCAGCAGTACATCCGCGGCAGTACGGTCACACACCTTC.

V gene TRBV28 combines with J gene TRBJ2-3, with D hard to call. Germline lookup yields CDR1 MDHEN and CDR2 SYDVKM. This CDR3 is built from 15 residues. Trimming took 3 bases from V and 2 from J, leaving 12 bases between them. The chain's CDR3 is CASSFVGRSTDTQYF. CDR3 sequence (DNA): TGTGCCAGCAGTTTCGTGGGTAGATCCACAGATACGCAGTATTTT.

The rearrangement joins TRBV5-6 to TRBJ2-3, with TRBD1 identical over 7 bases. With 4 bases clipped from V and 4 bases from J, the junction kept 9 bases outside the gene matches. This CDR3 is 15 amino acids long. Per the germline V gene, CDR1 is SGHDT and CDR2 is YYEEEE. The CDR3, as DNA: TGTGCCAGCAGCCCCCAGACAGGGAAGGCAGATACGCAGTATTTT. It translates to CASSPQTGKADTQYF.

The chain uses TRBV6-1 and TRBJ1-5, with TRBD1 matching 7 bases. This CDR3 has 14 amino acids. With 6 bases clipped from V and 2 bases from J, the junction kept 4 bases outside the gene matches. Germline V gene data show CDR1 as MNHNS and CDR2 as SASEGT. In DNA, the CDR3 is TGTGCCAGCAGGAACAGGGGCGGCAATCAGCCCCAGCATTTT. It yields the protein CASRNRGGNQPQHF.

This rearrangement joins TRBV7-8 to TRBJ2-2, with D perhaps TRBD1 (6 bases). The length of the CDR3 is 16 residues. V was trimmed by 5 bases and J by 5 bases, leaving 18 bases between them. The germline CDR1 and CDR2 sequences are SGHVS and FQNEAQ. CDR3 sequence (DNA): TGTGCCAGCAGCCTAAGGCCAGGGGTACGAACCGGGGAGCTGTTTTTT. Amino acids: CASSLRPGVRTGELFF.

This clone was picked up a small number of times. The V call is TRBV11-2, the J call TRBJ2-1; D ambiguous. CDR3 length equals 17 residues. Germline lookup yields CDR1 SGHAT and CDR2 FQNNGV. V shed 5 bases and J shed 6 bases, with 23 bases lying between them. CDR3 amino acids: CASSPYRDPIDTNEQFF. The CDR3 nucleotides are TGTGCCAGCAGCCCCTACAGAGATCCCATAGACACCAATGAGCAGTTCTTC.

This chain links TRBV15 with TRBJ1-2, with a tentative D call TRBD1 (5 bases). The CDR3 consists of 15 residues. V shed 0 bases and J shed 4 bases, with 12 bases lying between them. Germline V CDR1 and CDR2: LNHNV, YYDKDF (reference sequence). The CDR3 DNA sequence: TGTGCCACCAGCAGAGATCGGGGGGTAGGCTATGGCTACACCTTC. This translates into CATSRDRGVGYGYTF.

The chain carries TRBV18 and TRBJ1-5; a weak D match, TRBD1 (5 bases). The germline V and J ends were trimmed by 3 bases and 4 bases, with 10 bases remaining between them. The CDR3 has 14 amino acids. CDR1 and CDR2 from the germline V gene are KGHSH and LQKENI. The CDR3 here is CASSPTASNQPQHF. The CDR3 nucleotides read TGTGCCAGCTCACCGACAGCCAGTAATCAGCCCCAGCATTTT.

The CDR3 loop is CASREYGTSGGELFF. The DNA for the CDR3 is TGTGCCAGCAGAGAATACGGGACTAGCGGAGGGGAGCTGTTTTTT. The genes are TRBV2 and TRBJ2-2; 11 nucleotides match TRBD2. Germline-derived CDR1 and CDR2 are SNHLY and FYNNEI. This CDR3 region has 15 residues. With 6 bases clipped from V and 8 bases from J, the junction kept 8 bases outside the gene matches.

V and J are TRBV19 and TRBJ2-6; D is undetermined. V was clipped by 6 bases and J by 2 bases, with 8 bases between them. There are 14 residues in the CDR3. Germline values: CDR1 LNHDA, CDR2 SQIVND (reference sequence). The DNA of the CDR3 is TGTGCCAGTAGAGTCGCTGCTGGGGCCAACGTCCTGACTTTC. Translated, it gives CASRVAAGANVLTF.